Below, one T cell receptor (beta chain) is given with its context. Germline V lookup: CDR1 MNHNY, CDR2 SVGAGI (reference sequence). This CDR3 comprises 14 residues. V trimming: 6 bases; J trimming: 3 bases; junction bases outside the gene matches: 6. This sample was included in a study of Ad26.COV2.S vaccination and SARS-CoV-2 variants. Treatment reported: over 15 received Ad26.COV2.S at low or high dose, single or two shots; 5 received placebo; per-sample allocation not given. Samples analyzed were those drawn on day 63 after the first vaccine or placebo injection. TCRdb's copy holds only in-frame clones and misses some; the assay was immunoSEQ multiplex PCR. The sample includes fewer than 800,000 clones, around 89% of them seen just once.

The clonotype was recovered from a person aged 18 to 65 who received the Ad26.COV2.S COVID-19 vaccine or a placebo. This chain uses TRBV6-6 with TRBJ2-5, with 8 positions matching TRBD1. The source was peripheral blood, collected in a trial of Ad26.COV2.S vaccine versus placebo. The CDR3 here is CASSYRTGKETQYF. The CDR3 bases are TGTGCCAGCAGCTATCGGACAGGGAAAGAGACCCAGTACTTC.